Described below is a single T cell receptor beta chain sequence and its context. Looked up from germline, CDR1 is DFQATT and CDR2 is SNEGSKA (reference sequence). This CDR3 is built from 11 residues. V lost 3 bases and J 5 bases, leaving 8 bases between the germline ends. Here immunoSEQ multiplex PCR was the method, and the copy in TCRdb shows in-frame clones only, minus some. This table has under 35,000 clones, roughly nine tenths appearing once. This sample was included in a study of T cell changes during pregnancy in multiple sclerosis. The sample in question was CD4+ T cells from peripheral blood mononuclear cells, obtained in the first trimester of pregnancy. The receptor comes from a female donor with multiple sclerosis, enrolled in a pregnancy study. The chain links TRBV20-1 to TRBJ2-7; D remains unclear. CDR3 bases: TGCAGTGCTAGTAGCCGGCACGAGCAGTACTTC. Its translation is CSASSRHEQYF.